This entry features one T cell receptor (beta chain) sequence. The antigen remains undetermined. These data come from a study of blood T cells in healthy people across ages. Overall study results and limits: Shifts in expanded clonotypes may have been confounded by donor CMV status, which was unknown.

Each donor had roughly 10 milliliters of peripheral blood drawn. V dropped 4 bases and J dropped 7 bases, with 11 bases sitting between them. The CDR3 is 13 amino acids. Germline lookup yields CDR1 SNHLY and CDR2 FYNNEI. The second PCR ran roughly 7 to 12 cycles with a sample-barcoded 5' primer and J-beta primers. MiXCR was run by TCRdb on the 5' RACE reads, yielding one entry per CDR3 protein. The sample lists about 970,000 distinct CDR3 sequences, 51% seen once, with 20% to 25% in the top ten. V is TRBV2 and J is TRBJ1-5; D uncertain. The specimen sequenced was blood. This TCR derives from a woman aged 60-75 years in good health. In DNA, the CDR3 is TGTGCCAGCAGTGGGGTGGAGGGACAGCCCCAGCATTTT. The encoded protein is CASSGVEGQPQHF.